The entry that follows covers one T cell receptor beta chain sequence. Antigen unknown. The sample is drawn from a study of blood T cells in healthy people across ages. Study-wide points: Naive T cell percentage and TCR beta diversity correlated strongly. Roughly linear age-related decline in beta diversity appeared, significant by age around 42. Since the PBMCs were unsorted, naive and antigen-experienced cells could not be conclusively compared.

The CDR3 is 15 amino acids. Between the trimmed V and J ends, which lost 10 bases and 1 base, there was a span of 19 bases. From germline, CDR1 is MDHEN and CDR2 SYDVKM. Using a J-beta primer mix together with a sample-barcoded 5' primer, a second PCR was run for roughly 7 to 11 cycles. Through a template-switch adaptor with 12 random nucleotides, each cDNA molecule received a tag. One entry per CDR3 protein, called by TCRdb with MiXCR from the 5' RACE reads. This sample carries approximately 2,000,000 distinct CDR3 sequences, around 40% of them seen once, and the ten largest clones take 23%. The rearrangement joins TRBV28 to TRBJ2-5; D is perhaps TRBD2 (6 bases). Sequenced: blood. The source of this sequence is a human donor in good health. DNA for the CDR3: TGTGCCACCAGGTCGGGGGTGTCGGGCCAAGAGACCCAGTACTTC. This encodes CATRSGVSGQETQYF.